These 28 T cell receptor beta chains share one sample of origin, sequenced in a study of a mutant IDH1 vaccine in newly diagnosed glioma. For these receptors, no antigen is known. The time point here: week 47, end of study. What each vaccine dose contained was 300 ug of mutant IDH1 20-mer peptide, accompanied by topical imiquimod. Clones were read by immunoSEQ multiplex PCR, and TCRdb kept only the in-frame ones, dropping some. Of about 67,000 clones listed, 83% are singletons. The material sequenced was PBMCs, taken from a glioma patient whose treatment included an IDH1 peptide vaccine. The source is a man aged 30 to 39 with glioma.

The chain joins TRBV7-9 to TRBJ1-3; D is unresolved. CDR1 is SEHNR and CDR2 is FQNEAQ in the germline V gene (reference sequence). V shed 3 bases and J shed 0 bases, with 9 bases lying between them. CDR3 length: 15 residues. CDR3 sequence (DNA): TGTGCCAGCAGCTTTAGTATGTACTCTGGAAACACCATATATTTT. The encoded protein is CASSFSMYSGNTIYF.

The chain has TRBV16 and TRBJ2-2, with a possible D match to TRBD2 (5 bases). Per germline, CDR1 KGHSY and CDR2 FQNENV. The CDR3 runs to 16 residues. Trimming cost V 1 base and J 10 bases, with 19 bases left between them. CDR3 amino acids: CASSQYRGGQSEELFF. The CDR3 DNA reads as TGTGCCAGCAGCCAATATCGGGGTGGCCAAAGCGAGGAGCTGTTTTTT.

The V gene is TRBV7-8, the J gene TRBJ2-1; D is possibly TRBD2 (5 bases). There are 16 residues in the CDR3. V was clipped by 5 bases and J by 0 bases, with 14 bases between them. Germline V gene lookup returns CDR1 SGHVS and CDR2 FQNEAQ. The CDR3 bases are TGTGCCAGCAGCCCCGGAGGCGGCAGCTCCTACAATGAGCAGTTCTTC. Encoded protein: CASSPGGGSSYNEQFF.

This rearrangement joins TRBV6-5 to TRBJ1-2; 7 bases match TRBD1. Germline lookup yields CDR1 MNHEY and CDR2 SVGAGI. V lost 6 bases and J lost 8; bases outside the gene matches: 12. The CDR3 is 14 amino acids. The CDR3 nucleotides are TGTGCCAGCAGACCCGACAGGGATTCTTACGGCTACACCTTC. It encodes CASRPDRDSYGYTF.

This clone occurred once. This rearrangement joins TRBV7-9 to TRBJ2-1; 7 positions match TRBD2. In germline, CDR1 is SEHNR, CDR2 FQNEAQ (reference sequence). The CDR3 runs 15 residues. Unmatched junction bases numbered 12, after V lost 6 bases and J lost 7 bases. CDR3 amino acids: CASRTGGILFNEQFF. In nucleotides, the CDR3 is TGTGCCAGCAGAACCGGGGGGATCTTATTTAATGAGCAGTTCTTC.

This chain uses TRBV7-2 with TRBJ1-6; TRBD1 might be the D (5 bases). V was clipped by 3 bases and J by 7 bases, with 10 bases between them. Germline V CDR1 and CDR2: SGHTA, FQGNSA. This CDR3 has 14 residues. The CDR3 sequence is CASSLQGRNSPLHF. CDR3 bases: TGTGCCAGCAGCTTGCAGGGTCGGAATTCACCCCTCCACTTT.

The CDR3 loop is CASTAVQGAGYTF. As DNA, the CDR3 is TGTGCCAGCACCGCGGTCCAAGGGGCTGGCTACACCTTC. This sequence joins TRBV28 and TRBJ1-2, with D possibly being TRBD1 (5 bases). Trimming cost V 7 bases and J 7 bases, with 16 bases left between them. Germline V gives CDR1 MDHEN, CDR2 SYDVKM. The CDR3 contains 13 residues.

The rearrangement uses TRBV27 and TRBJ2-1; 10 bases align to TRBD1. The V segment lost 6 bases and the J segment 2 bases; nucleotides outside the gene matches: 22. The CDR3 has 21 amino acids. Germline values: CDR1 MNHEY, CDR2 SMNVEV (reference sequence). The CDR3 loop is CASSDQLPGQGLMQPYNEQFF. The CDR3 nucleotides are TGTGCCAGCAGCGATCAACTTCCGGGACAGGGGTTAATGCAGCCCTACAATGAGCAGTTCTTC.

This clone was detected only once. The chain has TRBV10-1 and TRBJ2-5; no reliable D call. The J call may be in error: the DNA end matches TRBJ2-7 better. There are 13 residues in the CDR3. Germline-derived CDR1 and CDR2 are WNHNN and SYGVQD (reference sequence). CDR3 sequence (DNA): TGCGCCAGCAGTGAGTCTGTGCCCGACGAGCAGTACTTC. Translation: CASSESVPDEQYF.

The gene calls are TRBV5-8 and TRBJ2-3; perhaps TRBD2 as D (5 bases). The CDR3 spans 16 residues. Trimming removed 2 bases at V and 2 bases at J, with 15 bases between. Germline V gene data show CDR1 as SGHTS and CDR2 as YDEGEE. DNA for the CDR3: TGTGCCAGCAGCTTCGAGGGAGTTCAACTCACAGATACGCAGTATTTT. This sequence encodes CASSFEGVQLTDTQYF.

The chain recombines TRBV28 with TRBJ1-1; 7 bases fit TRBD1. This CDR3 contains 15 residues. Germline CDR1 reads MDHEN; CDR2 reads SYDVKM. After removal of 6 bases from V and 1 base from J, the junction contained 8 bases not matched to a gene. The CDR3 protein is CASSFDRVRNTEAFF. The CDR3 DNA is TGTGCCAGCAGCTTCGACAGGGTGCGGAACACTGAAGCTTTCTTT.

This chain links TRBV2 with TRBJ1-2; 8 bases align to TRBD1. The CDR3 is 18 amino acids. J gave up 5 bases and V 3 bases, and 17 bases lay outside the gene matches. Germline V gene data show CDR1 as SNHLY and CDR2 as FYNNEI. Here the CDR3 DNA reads TGTGCCAGCAGTGAGATCAGGCCAGGGGGCTACCTTTTTTATGGCTACACCTTC. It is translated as CASSEIRPGGYLFYGYTF.

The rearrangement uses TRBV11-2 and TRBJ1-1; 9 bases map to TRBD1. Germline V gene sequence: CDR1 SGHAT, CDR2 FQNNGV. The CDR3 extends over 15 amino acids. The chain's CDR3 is CATGPAGQGRNEAFF. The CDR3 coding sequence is TGTGCTACGGGGCCGGCGGGACAGGGAAGGAATGAAGCTTTCTTT. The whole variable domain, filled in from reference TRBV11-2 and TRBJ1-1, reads EAGVAQSPRYKIIEKRQSVAFWCNPISGHATLYWYQQILGQGPKLLIQFQNNGVVDDSQLPKDRFSAERLKGVDSTLKIQPAKLEDSAVYLCATGPAGQGRNEAFFGQGTRLTVV.

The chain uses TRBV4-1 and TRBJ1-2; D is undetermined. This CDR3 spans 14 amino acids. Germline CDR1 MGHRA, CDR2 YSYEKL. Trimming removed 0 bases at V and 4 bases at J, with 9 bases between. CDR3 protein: CASSQEFEIYGYTF. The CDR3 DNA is TGCGCCAGCAGCCAAGAATTTGAGATCTATGGCTACACCTTC.

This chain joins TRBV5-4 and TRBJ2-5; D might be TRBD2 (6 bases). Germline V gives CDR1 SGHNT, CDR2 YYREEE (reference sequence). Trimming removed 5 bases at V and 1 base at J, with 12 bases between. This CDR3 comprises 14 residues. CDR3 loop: CASRRGLSQETQYF. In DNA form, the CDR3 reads TGTGCCAGCAGGAGGGGACTGTCCCAAGAGACCCAGTACTTC.

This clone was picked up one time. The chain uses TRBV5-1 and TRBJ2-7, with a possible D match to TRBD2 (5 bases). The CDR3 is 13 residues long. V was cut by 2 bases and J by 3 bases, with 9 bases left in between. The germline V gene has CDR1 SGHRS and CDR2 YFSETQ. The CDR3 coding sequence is TGCGCCAGCAGCTTAAACAGCGGCTACGAGCAGTACTTC. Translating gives CASSLNSGYEQYF.

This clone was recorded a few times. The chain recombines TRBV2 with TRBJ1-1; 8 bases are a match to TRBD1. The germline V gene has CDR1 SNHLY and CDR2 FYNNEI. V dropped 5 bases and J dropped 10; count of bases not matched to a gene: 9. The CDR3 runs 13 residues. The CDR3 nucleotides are TGTGCCAGCAGTCTGGGACAGGAGGTTGGAGCTTTCTTT. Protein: CASSLGQEVGAFF.

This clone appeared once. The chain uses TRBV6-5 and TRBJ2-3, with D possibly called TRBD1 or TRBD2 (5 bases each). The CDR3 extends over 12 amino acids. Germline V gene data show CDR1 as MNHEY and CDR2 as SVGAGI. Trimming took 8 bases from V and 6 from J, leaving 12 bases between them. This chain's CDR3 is CASLGWGDTQYF. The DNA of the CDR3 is TGTGCCAGCTTGGGTTGGGGGGATACGCAGTATTTT.

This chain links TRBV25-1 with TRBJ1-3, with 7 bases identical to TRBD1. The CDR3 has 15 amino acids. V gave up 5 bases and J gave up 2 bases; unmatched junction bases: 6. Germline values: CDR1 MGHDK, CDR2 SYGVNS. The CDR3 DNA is TGTGCCAGCAGTCGACCGACAGGGACTGGAAACACCATATATTTT. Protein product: CASSRPTGTGNTIYF.

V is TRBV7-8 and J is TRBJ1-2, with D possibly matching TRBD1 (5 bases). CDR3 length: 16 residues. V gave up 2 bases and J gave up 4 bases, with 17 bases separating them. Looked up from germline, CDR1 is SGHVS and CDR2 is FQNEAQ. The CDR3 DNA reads TGTGCCAGCAGCTTAATTAGGGGCCTTAACCTCTATGGCTACACCTTC. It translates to CASSLIRGLNLYGYTF.

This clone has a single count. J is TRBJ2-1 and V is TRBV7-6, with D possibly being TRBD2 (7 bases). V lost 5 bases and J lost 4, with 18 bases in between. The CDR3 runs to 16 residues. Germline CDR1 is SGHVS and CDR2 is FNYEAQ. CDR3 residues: CASSPAGASLYNEQFF. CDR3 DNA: TGTGCCAGCAGCCCCGCGGGGGCCTCTTTGTACAATGAGCAGTTCTTC.

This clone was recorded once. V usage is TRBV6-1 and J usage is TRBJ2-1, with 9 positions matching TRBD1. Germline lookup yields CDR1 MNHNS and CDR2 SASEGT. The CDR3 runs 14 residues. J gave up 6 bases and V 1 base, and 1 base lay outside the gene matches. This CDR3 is CASSEDRGRNEQFF. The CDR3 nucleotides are TGTGCCAGCAGTGAAGACAGGGGGCGCAATGAGCAGTTCTTC.

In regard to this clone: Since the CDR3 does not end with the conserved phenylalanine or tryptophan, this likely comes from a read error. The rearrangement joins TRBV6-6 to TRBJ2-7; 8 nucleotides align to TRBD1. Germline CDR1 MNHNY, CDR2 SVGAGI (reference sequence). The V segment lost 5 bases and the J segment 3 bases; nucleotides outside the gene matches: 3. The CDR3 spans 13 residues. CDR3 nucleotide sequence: TGTGCCAGCAGTAACGGACAGGGCTACGAGCAGTACTCC. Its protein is CASSNGQGYEQYS.

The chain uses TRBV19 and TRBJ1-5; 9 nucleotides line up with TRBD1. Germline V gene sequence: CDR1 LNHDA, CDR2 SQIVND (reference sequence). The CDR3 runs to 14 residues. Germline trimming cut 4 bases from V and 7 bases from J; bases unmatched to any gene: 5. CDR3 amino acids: CASSRGDRVQPQHF. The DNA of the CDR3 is TGTGCCAGTAGTAGGGGGGACAGGGTCCAGCCCCAGCATTTT.

CDR3 in amino acids: CASRAGTGVRDTQYF. As DNA, the CDR3 is TGTGCCAGTAGAGCCGGGACAGGGGTTCGAGATACGCAGTATTTT. V and J are TRBV19 and TRBJ2-3, with 10 bases identical to TRBD1. The CDR3 is 15 residues long. V lost 6 bases to trimming and J lost 5 bases; unmatched junction nucleotides: 8. The germline CDR1 and CDR2 sequences are LNHDA and SQIVND (reference sequence). Full variable domain (outside the CDR3, taken from reference TRBV19 and TRBJ2-3): DGGITQSPKYLFRKEGQNVTLSCEQNLNHDAMYWYRQDPGQGLRLIYYSQIVNDFQKGDIAEGYSVSREKKESFPLTVTSAQKNPTAFYLCASRAGTGVRDTQYFGPGTRLTVL.

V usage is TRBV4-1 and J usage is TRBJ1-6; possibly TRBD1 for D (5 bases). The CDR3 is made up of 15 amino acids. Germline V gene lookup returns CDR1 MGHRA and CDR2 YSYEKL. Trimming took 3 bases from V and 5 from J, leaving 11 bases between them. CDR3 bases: TGCGCCAGCAGCCAGGCGGGACCGAATAATTCACCCCTCCACTTT. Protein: CASSQAGPNNSPLHF.

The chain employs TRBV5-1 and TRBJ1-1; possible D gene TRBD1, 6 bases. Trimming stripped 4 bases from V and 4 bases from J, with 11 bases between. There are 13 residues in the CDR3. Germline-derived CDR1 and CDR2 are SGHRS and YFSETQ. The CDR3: CASSPGQTTEAFF. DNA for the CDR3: TGCGCCAGCAGCCCAGGACAGACCACTGAAGCTTTCTTT.

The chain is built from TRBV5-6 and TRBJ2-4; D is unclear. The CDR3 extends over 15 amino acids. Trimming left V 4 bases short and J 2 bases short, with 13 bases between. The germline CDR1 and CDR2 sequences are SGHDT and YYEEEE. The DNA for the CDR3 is TGTGCCAGCAGCAAAGTTACAGCGCCCAAAAACATTCAGTACTTC. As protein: CASSKVTAPKNIQYF.